Below, 23 T cell receptor beta chains from the same sample are listed, as sequenced in a study of PD-1 blockade in classical Hodgkin lymphoma. Sequenced by immunoSEQ multiplex PCR; TCRdb stores in-frame clones only, minus some. The repertoire includes some 96,000 clones, roughly 92% of them detected once, and roughly 2.8% sits in the top ten. Each patient relapsed following autologous stem cell transplantation, and prior brentuximab vedotin exposure differed. Sequenced here: peripheral blood mononuclear cells (PBMCs), sampled at baseline. These receptors were collected from a human donor with classical Hodgkin lymphoma.

The J gene is TRBJ1-5, the V gene TRBV10-3; D not certain. CDR1 is ENHRY and CDR2 is SYGVKD in the germline V gene. The CDR3 has 14 amino acids. Trimming shortened V by 4 bases and J by 2 bases, and 9 bases separated the two germline ends. The CDR3 reads CAISAQGRNQPQHF. Here the CDR3 DNA reads TGTGCCATCAGTGCCCAAGGACGCAATCAGCCCCAGCATTTT.

The rearrangement uses TRBV7-9 and TRBJ2-4; D might be TRBD1 or TRBD2, each matching 5 bases. The germline CDR1 and CDR2 sequences are SEHNR and FQNEAQ (reference sequence). The CDR3 is 19 residues long. The germline V and J ends were trimmed by 5 bases and 0 bases, with 23 bases remaining between them. This CDR3 reads CASSLLSGPLARAKNIQYF. In DNA form, the CDR3 reads TGTGCCAGCAGCCTCCTATCGGGGCCACTTGCCCGAGCCAAAAACATTCAGTACTTC.

This rearrangement joins TRBV19 to TRBJ2-1; 9 positions match TRBD2. Germline V lookup: CDR1 LNHDA, CDR2 SQIVND (reference sequence). This CDR3 is built from 15 residues. The J segment lost 9 bases and the V segment lost 1 base, leaving 7 bases of the junction unmatched. CDR3: CASSIGAGGFGEQFF. DNA of the CDR3: TGTGCCAGTAGTATAGGGGCGGGAGGGTTCGGTGAGCAGTTCTTC.

The chain couples TRBV30 to TRBJ1-1; TRBD1 matches 10 bases. This CDR3 has 14 amino acids. The ends lost 4 bases at V and 3 bases at J; junction bases unmatched: 5. Germline V gives CDR1 GTSNPN, CDR2 SVGIG (reference sequence). The CDR3 is CAWNRQGADTEAFF. The CDR3 DNA reads TGTGCCTGGAATAGACAGGGGGCGGACACTGAAGCTTTCTTT.

V usage is TRBV29-1 and J usage is TRBJ2-2; the D is unclear. This CDR3 spans 14 amino acids. Germline V gene sequence: CDR1 SQVTM, CDR2 ANQGSEA. V lost 7 bases to trimming and J lost 0 bases, with 12 bases between them. In DNA form, the CDR3 reads TGCAGCGCCTCCTTTGTTCCGAACACCGGGGAGCTGTTTTTT. Protein product: CSASFVPNTGELFF.

This sequence joins TRBV7-9 and TRBJ1-1; 10 bases fit TRBD1. Trimming removed 6 bases from V and 5 bases from J; junction bases left unmatched: 9. Looked up from germline, CDR1 is SEHNR and CDR2 is FQNEAQ (reference sequence). CDR3 size: 15 residues. In nucleotides, the CDR3 is TGTGCCAGCAGTTTTAACGGGGACAGGGGAACTGAAGCTTTCTTT. It codes for CASSFNGDRGTEAFF.

The sample holds one count of this clone. The chain has TRBV5-4 and TRBJ1-2; the match to TRBD1 covers 7 bases. Germline CDR1 SGHNT, CDR2 YYREEE (reference sequence). V trimming: 1 base; J trimming: 8 bases; junction bases outside the gene matches: 5. The CDR3 consists of 13 residues. The CDR3 here is CASSLNRGAGYTF. CDR3 nucleotides: TGTGCCAGCAGCTTGAACAGGGGTGCGGGCTACACCTTC. The complete variable domain, with remaining parts taken from reference TRBV5-4 and TRBJ1-2, reads ETGVTQSPTHLIKTRGQQVTLRCSSQSGHNTVSWYQQALGQGPQFIFQYYREEENGRGNFPPRFSGLQFPNYSSELNVNALELDDSALYLCASSLNRGAGYTFGSGTRLTVV.

The CDR3 DNA reads TGTGCCAGCATGGGGGACCAAAGGAACTATGGCTACACCTTC. It codes for CASMGDQRNYGYTF. V is TRBV6-6 and J is TRBJ1-2; maybe TRBD1 (5 bases). Trimming pared 7 bases from V and 2 bases from J, leaving 14 bases between. Germline loops: CDR1 MNHNY, CDR2 SVGAGI (reference sequence). This CDR3 contains 14 residues.

The CDR3 bases are TGTGCCAGTAAGGCTAGCGGGGTAAGCTCCTACGAGCAGTACTTC. It encodes CASKASGVSSYEQYF. The rearrangement joins TRBV19 to TRBJ2-7; 9 nucleotides align to TRBD2. Germline trimming cut 7 bases from V and 0 bases from J; bases unmatched to any gene: 7. Germline V gene sequence: CDR1 LNHDA, CDR2 SQIVND (reference sequence). The CDR3 sequence is 15 residues long. Based on the CDR3 plus reference TRBV19 and TRBJ2-7, the full variable domain is DGGITQSPKYLFRKEGQNVTLSCEQNLNHDAMYWYRQDPGQGLRLIYYSQIVNDFQKGDIAEGYSVSREKKESFPLTVTSAQKNPTAFYLCASKASGVSSYEQYFGPGTRLTVT.

This clone was seen a single time. The J gene is TRBJ1-1, the V gene TRBV4-1; TRBD1 matches 8 bases. The J segment lost 3 bases and the V segment lost 4 bases, leaving 13 bases of the junction unmatched. Germline V CDR1 and CDR2: MGHRA, YSYEKL. The CDR3 has 17 residues. CDR3 coding DNA: TGCGCCAGCAGCCCCCCAATTGGACAGGGCGGGTACACTGAAGCTTTCTTT. Protein product: CASSPPIGQGGYTEAFF.

This sequence joins TRBV28 and TRBJ1-2, with D possibly matching TRBD1 (5 bases). CDR3 length equals 19 residues. CDR1 MDHEN and CDR2 SYDVKM come from the germline V gene. Trimming took 5 bases from V and 2 from J, leaving 27 bases between them. CDR3 coding DNA: TGTGCCAGCAGTAAGAGCCACCGGGACGCCGAACTCCGAAACTATGGCTACACCTTC. This translates into CASSKSHRDAELRNYGYTF.

This chain links TRBV7-6 with TRBJ1-5, with a weak D call TRBD1 (5 bases). Trimming stripped 6 bases from V and 8 bases from J, with 17 bases between. There are 14 residues in the CDR3. CDR1 is SGHVS and CDR2 is FNYEAQ in the germline V gene. In DNA form, the CDR3 reads TGTGCCAGCAGGCCCACCGGGGGTAGGGAGCCCCAGCATTTT. Protein: CASRPTGGREPQHF.

This chain connects TRBV19 to TRBJ2-1; 8 positions agree with TRBD2. Germline V gene sequence: CDR1 LNHDA, CDR2 SQIVND (reference sequence). V dropped 4 bases and J dropped 6; count of bases not matched to a gene: 11. The CDR3 runs to 16 residues. The CDR3 nucleotides are TGTGCCAGTAGTAGTTCGCGGGAGGCCCAGAGCAATGAGCAGTTCTTC. The encoded protein is CASSSSREAQSNEQFF.

V is TRBV7-3 and J is TRBJ1-1, with D perhaps matching TRBD1 (6 bases). The V and J ends lost 4 bases and 0 bases respectively, with 9 bases between them. The CDR3 runs 14 residues. CDR1 and CDR2 from the germline V gene are SGHTA and FQGTGA. The CDR3 sequence: CASSYTGLNTEAFF. The CDR3 DNA sequence: TGTGCCAGCAGCTATACAGGGTTGAACACTGAAGCTTTCTTT.

The rearrangement uses TRBV29-1 and TRBJ1-1; tentatively, D is TRBD1 (6 bases). CDR1 is SQVTM and CDR2 is ANQGSEA in the germline V gene. Deletions cut 5 bases from V and 5 bases from J, with 18 bases between. The CDR3 consists of 14 residues. The CDR3 nucleotides read TGCAGCGTTCGGAGTGCAGGGGTAGGGACTGAAGCTTTCTTT. This gives the protein CSVRSAGVGTEAFF. Drawing the rest from reference TRBV29-1 and TRBJ1-1, the complete variable domain is SAVISQKPSRDICQRGTSLTIQCQVDSQVTMMFWYRQQPGQSLTLIATANQGSEATYESGFVIDKFPISRPNLTFSTLTVSNMSPEDSSIYLCSVRSAGVGTEAFFGQGTRLTVV.

CDR3 nucleotide sequence: TGTGCCAGCAGCCCAAGGGGGAAAGAGACCCAGTACTTC. This translates into CASSPRGKETQYF. V usage is TRBV7-9 and J usage is TRBJ2-5; tentatively, D is TRBD1 (6 bases). Germline V gene sequence: CDR1 SEHNR, CDR2 FQNEAQ (reference sequence). V was clipped by 5 bases and J by 3 bases, with 10 bases between them. The CDR3 loop spans 13 amino acids. Drawing the rest from reference TRBV7-9 and TRBJ2-5, the complete variable domain is DTGVSQNPRHKITKRGQNVTFRCDPISEHNRLYWYRQTLGQGPEFLTYFQNEAQLEKSRLLSDRFSAERPKGSFSTLEIQRTEQGDSAMYLCASSPRGKETQYFGPGTRLLVL.

The CDR3 region is CASSSLRDRGEQYF. CDR3 in DNA: TGTGCCAGCAGCTCGCTCCGGGACAGGGGTGAGCAGTACTTC. The J gene is TRBJ2-7, the V gene TRBV7-8; 10 bases are shared with TRBD1. Germline CDR1 reads SGHVS; CDR2 reads FQNEAQ. This CDR3 contains 14 residues. V was pared by 4 bases and J by 7 bases, with 7 bases of the junction left unmatched.

The CDR3 DNA reads as TGTGCCAGCAGCTCCACCTTAGCGGGAGTAAGCACAGATACGCAGTATTTT. The encoded protein is CASSSTLAGVSTDTQYF. This chain links TRBV5-4 with TRBJ2-3; 9 bases line up with TRBD2. The CDR3 is made up of 17 amino acids. The junction had 8 bases not matched to a gene; V was cut back by 3 bases and J by 0 bases. Germline V lookup: CDR1 SGHNT, CDR2 YYREEE (reference sequence).

The DNA of the CDR3 is TGTGCCAGCAGCTTACGGACAGGGATGAACACTGAAGCTTTCTTT. Residues: CASSLRTGMNTEAFF. This chain joins TRBV11-2 and TRBJ1-1; the match to TRBD1 covers 8 bases. The CDR3 totals 15 residues. The germline CDR1 and CDR2 sequences are SGHAT and FQNNGV. Unmatched junction bases numbered 2, after V lost 2 bases and J lost 0 bases.

Written as DNA, the CDR3 is TGTGCCTGGAGTGGCCTGGCAGTCACTAATGAAAAACTGTTTTTT. It is translated as CAWSGLAVTNEKLFF. V gene TRBV30 combines with J gene TRBJ1-4; D is uncertain. The V gene lost 1 base and the J gene lost 2 bases, with 11 bases spanning the gap. CDR1 and CDR2 (germline): GTSNPN, SVGIG (reference sequence). CDR3 length: 15 amino acids.

The rearrangement joins TRBV6-1 to TRBJ1-2, with D possibly TRBD1 on 5 matching bases. This CDR3 has 12 amino acids. CDR1 and CDR2 from the germline V gene are MNHNS and SASEGT. The germline V and J ends were trimmed by 2 bases and 8 bases, with 9 bases remaining between them. The CDR3 DNA reads as TGTGCCAGCAGTGAATTCAGGGTCGGCTACACCTTC. It encodes CASSEFRVGYTF.

The gene calls are TRBV6-1 and TRBJ2-7; possibly TRBD1 or TRBD2 for D (5 bases each). Germline V gene sequence: CDR1 MNHNS, CDR2 SASEGT. Trimming removed 2 bases from V and 2 bases from J, with 13 bases in between. The CDR3 loop spans 15 amino acids. CDR3 protein: CASSENRGTTYEQYF. The CDR3 region has the DNA TGTGCCAGCAGTGAAAATCGTGGGACCACCTACGAGCAGTACTTC.

The J gene is TRBJ2-1, the V gene TRBV25-1; D may be TRBD2 (7 bases). This CDR3 has 16 residues. CDR1 is MGHDK and CDR2 is SYGVNS in the germline V gene. Trimming took off 2 bases at V and 9 bases at J, with 20 bases between the two ends. The CDR3: CASSEGGARALSEQFF. The CDR3 DNA reads TGTGCCAGCAGTGAAGGGGGGGCTAGGGCTCTTAGTGAGCAGTTCTTC.